A single sample is the source of the 28 T cell receptor beta chains below, sequenced in a study of identical twins. Using its own MiXCR run on the 5' RACE reads, TCRdb lists one record per CDR3 protein. The sample yields about 530,000 distinct CDR3 sequences, about 16% seen once. A further study also used this sample, focusing on yellow fever vaccine responses in identical twins.

Sequencing was carried out using CD4+ T cells sorted from blood. These receptor sequences come from a woman younger than 30 in good health.

This clonotype was seen a few times. The chain joins TRBV5-1 to TRBJ2-5; D unresolved. The CDR3 runs 14 residues. The V gene's germline CDR1 is SGHRS and CDR2 YFSETQ. V was cut by 2 bases and J by 2 bases, with 10 bases left in between. The CDR3 is CASSLKIPQETQYF. In DNA form, the CDR3 reads TGCGCCAGCAGCTTAAAGATACCACAAGAGACCCAGTACTTC.

The genes are TRBV28 and TRBJ2-1; perhaps D is TRBD1 or TRBD2 (5 bases each). The length of the CDR3 is 17 residues. CDR1 is MDHEN and CDR2 is SYDVKM in the germline V gene. The V end lost 9 bases, the J end lost 1 base, and 22 bases lay between the germline ends. The CDR3 protein is CASTTTGGERSYNEQFF. DNA for the CDR3: TGTGCCAGTACCACGACTGGGGGAGAAAGGTCCTACAATGAGCAGTTCTTC.

The chain joins TRBV20-1 to TRBJ2-3; D not certain. This CDR3 spans 13 amino acids. Trimming shortened V by 5 bases and J by 4 bases, and 13 bases separated the two germline ends. Germline lookup yields CDR1 DFQATT and CDR2 SNEGSKA (reference sequence). The DNA of the CDR3 is TGCAGTGCTGTGTCAGATCCCGCAGATACGCAGTATTTT. Its protein is CSAVSDPADTQYF.

V usage is TRBV20-1 and J usage is TRBJ2-5; 9 bases are shared with TRBD2. Trimming removed 3 bases from V and 0 bases from J; junction bases left unmatched: 8. CDR1 is DFQATT, CDR2 SNEGSKA, per germline (reference sequence). This CDR3 spans 16 amino acids. In nucleotides, the CDR3 is TGCAGTGCTAGTAGAACGAGCGGGGGGTACCAAGAGACCCAGTACTTC. Translating gives CSASRTSGGYQETQYF.

This clonotype has more than one count but fewer than ten. The J gene is TRBJ2-2, the V gene TRBV6-4, with D possibly matching TRBD2 (6 bases). Trimming stripped 10 bases from V and 3 bases from J, with 12 bases between. The germline V gene has CDR1 MRHNA and CDR2 SNTAGT. This CDR3 has 13 residues. CDR3 residues: CATRLVDTGELFF. DNA for the CDR3: TGTGCCACCAGACTAGTGGACACCGGGGAGCTGTTTTTT.

This chain links TRBV10-3 with TRBJ2-7, with no clear D. V was trimmed by 3 bases and J by 3 bases, leaving 12 bases between them. The CDR3 has 14 amino acids. Germline V CDR1 and CDR2: ENHRY, SYGVKD. Here the CDR3 DNA reads TGTGCCATCAGTGATCGGGCCCATGACTACGAGCAGTACGTC. Amino acid sequence: CAISDRAHDYEQYV.

The V call is TRBV7-9, the J call TRBJ1-4; no clear D gene. The V gene's germline CDR1 is SEHNR and CDR2 FQNEAQ (reference sequence). This CDR3 has 15 amino acids. V lost 3 bases, J lost 4 bases, and 12 bases lay in between. The CDR3 loop is CASSLDDLLNEKLFF. CDR3 coding DNA: TGTGCCAGCAGCTTGGATGACCTTCTTAATGAAAAACTGTTTTTT.

This clonotype was counted many times. The rearrangement links TRBV5-1 to TRBJ2-7; D ambiguous. Between the trimmed V and J ends, which lost 0 bases and 0 bases, there was a span of 7 bases. Germline V CDR1 and CDR2: SGHRS, YFSETQ. The CDR3 sequence is 14 residues long. The CDR3 here is CASSLAGSSYEQYF. The DNA for the CDR3 is TGCGCCAGCAGCTTGGCCGGGTCCTCCTACGAGCAGTACTTC.

The table lists this clonotype with a few counts. This chain connects TRBV27 to TRBJ2-7; 10 bases are a match to TRBD1. V dropped 2 bases and J dropped 4; count of bases not matched to a gene: 5. The CDR3 loop spans 15 amino acids. The germline V gene encodes CDR1 MNHEY and CDR2 SMNVEV (reference sequence). The CDR3 nucleotides are TGTGCCAGCAGTTTAGGGGGACAGGGGAAATACGAGCAGTACTTC. Translation gives CASSLGGQGKYEQYF.

The V call is TRBV9, the J call TRBJ2-7; TRBD2 is a possible D gene (6 bases). Trimming pared 0 bases from V and 3 bases from J, leaving 13 bases between. Germline CDR1 SGDLS, CDR2 YYNGEE. This CDR3 has 15 residues. The CDR3 here is CASSVGASDNYEQYF. CDR3 coding DNA: TGTGCCAGCAGCGTAGGGGCTAGCGACAACTACGAGCAGTACTTC.

A few counts support this clonotype. This rearrangement joins TRBV4-2 to TRBJ2-3; no clear D gene. CDR3 length: 15 residues. Trimming removed 0 bases at V and 1 base at J, with 8 bases between. CDR1 LGHNA and CDR2 YNFKEQ come from the germline V gene. This chain's CDR3 is CASSQERSGTDTQYF. The DNA of the CDR3 is TGTGCCAGCAGCCAAGAGAGAAGCGGCACAGATACGCAGTATTTT.

This clonotype was detected many times. The V call is TRBV5-1, the J call TRBJ1-2; TRBD1 agrees at 9 bases. The CDR3 has 15 residues. Germline-derived CDR1 and CDR2 are SGHRS and YFSETQ. V lost 0 bases and J lost 4; bases outside the gene matches: 4. The DNA for the CDR3 is TGCGCCAGCAGCTTGGGGGACAGGGCCCCCTATGGCTACACCTTC. This codes for CASSLGDRAPYGYTF. Using reference TRBV5-1 and TRBJ1-2 for the parts outside the CDR3, the full variable domain is KAGVTQTPRYLIKTRGQQVTLSCSPISGHRSVSWYQQTPGQGLQFLFEYFSETQRNKGNFPGRFSGRQFSNSRSEMNVSTLELGDSALYLCASSLGDRAPYGYTFGSGTRLTVV.

This chain joins TRBV7-2 and TRBJ2-3; D is possibly TRBD2 (6 bases). The CDR3 sequence is 17 residues long. Germline CDR1 and CDR2: SGHTA and FQGNSA. The V end lost 4 bases, the J end lost 0 bases, and 17 bases lay between the germline ends. CDR3 sequence reads: CASSSSSVRTSTDTQYF. CDR3 sequence (DNA): TGTGCCAGCAGCTCGTCTAGCGTACGTACTAGCACAGATACGCAGTATTTT.

The chain uses TRBV5-1 and TRBJ2-1; tentative D call: TRBD2 (6 bases). This CDR3 is built from 15 residues. V lost 0 bases, J lost 6 bases, and 13 bases lay in between. Per germline, CDR1 SGHRS and CDR2 YFSETQ. The CDR3 DNA is TGCGCCAGCAGCTTGGGCGCGGGATCAGTCAATGAGCAGTTCTTC. Its protein is CASSLGAGSVNEQFF.

The chain joins TRBV5-1 to TRBJ2-1; 12 positions match TRBD2. Per the germline V gene, CDR1 is SGHRS and CDR2 is YFSETQ. Losses at the gene ends were 0 bases for V and 6 bases for J; bases not matched to a gene: 4. CDR3 length: 16 residues. This chain's CDR3 is CASSLVPSGGANEQFF. The CDR3 DNA sequence: TGCGCCAGCAGCTTGGTCCCTAGCGGGGGGGCCAATGAGCAGTTCTTC.

This clonotype turned up a few times. CDR3 DNA: TGTGCCAGCTCGTATCGGGCCCCTAGCGGGGCTCTAAAACCCTACGAGCAGTACTTC. The encoded protein is CASSYRAPSGALKPYEQYF. V is TRBV6-1 and J is TRBJ2-7, with 9 bases matching TRBD2. The trim removed 8 bases at V and 2 bases at J, leaving 22 bases unmatched. Germline V gene data show CDR1 as MNHNS and CDR2 as SASEGT. CDR3 length equals 19 residues.

In its sample, this clonotype was seen a few times. The V call is TRBV10-3, the J call TRBJ2-7; TRBD2 matches at 13 bases. Germline loops: CDR1 ENHRY, CDR2 SYGVKD. V lost 8 bases and J lost 3; bases outside the gene matches: 4. The CDR3 is made up of 14 amino acids. CDR3 loop: CAIARTSGGYEQYF. Written as DNA, the CDR3 is TGTGCCATCGCCCGGACTAGCGGGGGCTACGAGCAGTACTTC.

The chain links TRBV19 to TRBJ2-1; 12 bases agree with TRBD2. CDR1 LNHDA and CDR2 SQIVND come from the germline V gene (reference sequence). The ends lost 8 bases at V and 9 bases at J; junction bases unmatched: 8. There are 14 residues in the CDR3. CDR3 in amino acids: CASGQTSGRFEQFF. Here the CDR3 DNA reads TGTGCCAGTGGACAGACTAGCGGGAGATTTGAGCAGTTCTTC.

V gene TRBV3-1 combines with J gene TRBJ1-6; 7 positions match TRBD1. Germline lookup yields CDR1 LGHDT and CDR2 YNNKEL (reference sequence). The CDR3 consists of 15 residues. J gave up 3 bases and V 5 bases, and 4 bases lay outside the gene matches. The CDR3 DNA reads as TGTGCCAGCAGCAACAGGGACAGCTATAATTCACCCCTCCACTTT. Encoded protein: CASSNRDSYNSPLHF.

This clonotype has more than one count but fewer than ten. This chain links TRBV20-1 with TRBJ2-1, with 10 nucleotides matching TRBD2. The CDR3 length is 14 residues. CDR1 and CDR2 from the germline V gene are DFQATT and SNEGSKA (reference sequence). V gave up 2 bases and J gave up 7 bases; unmatched junction bases: 5. CDR3 in DNA: TGCAGTGCTAGACTAGCGGGAGTTAGGAATGAGCAGTTCTTC. Its translation: CSARLAGVRNEQFF.

This clonotype was picked up a small number of times. The chain combines TRBV20-1 with TRBJ2-6; D remains ambiguous. CDR1 is DFQATT and CDR2 is SNEGSKA in the germline V gene (reference sequence). This CDR3 spans 14 amino acids. V shed 5 bases and J shed 1 base, with 9 bases lying between them. CDR3 nucleotide sequence: TGCAGTGCTTCCGGCTCTTCTGGGGCCAACGTCCTGACTTTC. Translated, it gives CSASGSSGANVLTF.

The chain couples TRBV6-4 to TRBJ2-6; no clear D. Trimming left V 5 bases short and J 0 bases short, with 8 bases between. The CDR3 length is 15 residues. In germline, CDR1 is MRHNA, CDR2 SNTAGT. The DNA of the CDR3 is TGTGCCAGCAGTCACCACTCCTCTGGGGCCAACGTCCTGACTTTC. Protein: CASSHHSSGANVLTF.

The chain carries TRBV7-2 and TRBJ2-4; no reliable D call. This CDR3 comprises 15 residues. Germline CDR1 reads SGHTA; CDR2 reads FQGNSA. V dropped 3 bases and J dropped 0 bases, with 9 bases sitting between them. The CDR3 loop reads CASSLERLAKNIQYF. CDR3 sequence (DNA): TGTGCCAGCAGCTTGGAGAGGCTAGCCAAAAACATTCAGTACTTC. Full variable domain (missing parts from reference TRBV7-2 and TRBJ2-4): GAGVSQSPSNKVTEKGKDVELRCDPISGHTALYWYRQSLGQGLEFLIYFQGNSAPDKSGLPSDRFSAERTGGSVSTLTIQRTQQEDSAVYLCASSLERLAKNIQYFGAGTRLSVL.

This clonotype was recorded a few times. This chain uses TRBV25-1 with TRBJ1-3; D not resolved. V was shortened by 3 bases and J by 0 bases, with 18 bases between the two germline ends. The CDR3 spans 18 residues. Germline lookup yields CDR1 MGHDK and CDR2 SYGVNS. CDR3 residues: CASSEARIPSISGNTIYF. The CDR3 DNA is TGTGCCAGCAGTGAGGCCAGGATTCCTTCCATCTCTGGAAACACCATATATTTT.

CDR3 protein: CASSSRNEQFF. The CDR3 DNA follows: TGTGCCAGCAGCTCGCGCAATGAGCAGTTCTTC. The chain has TRBV5-6 and TRBJ2-1; D unclear. Trimming pared 3 bases from V and 6 bases from J, leaving 4 bases between. This CDR3 region has 11 residues. CDR1 and CDR2 (germline): SGHDT, YYEEEE.

This clonotype occurred once. For the CDR3, the DNA is TGTGCCACCTCGGGGGTCGTCGGGGAGCTGTTTTTT. It is translated as CATSGVVGELFF. The V and J genes are TRBV24-1 and TRBJ2-2, with a tentative D call TRBD2 (6 bases). The CDR3 has 12 residues. Trimming removed 9 bases at V and 7 bases at J, with 11 bases between. CDR1 is KGHDR and CDR2 is SFDVKD in the germline V gene.

The chain combines TRBV2 with TRBJ1-1; 11 bases fit TRBD1. After removal of 0 bases from V and 8 bases from J, the junction contained 5 bases not matched to a gene. CDR3 length: 15 residues. The germline V gene encodes CDR1 SNHLY and CDR2 FYNNEI. The CDR3 here is CASSEAGTGGKEAFF. DNA for the CDR3: TGTGCCAGCAGTGAAGCAGGGACAGGGGGTAAAGAAGCTTTCTTT. Filled out from reference TRBV2 and TRBJ1-1, the complete variable domain reads EPEVTQTPSHQVTQMGQEVILRCVPISNHLYFYWYRQILGQKVEFLVSFYNNEISEKSEIFDDQFSVERPDGSNFTLKIRSTKLEDSAMYFCASSEAGTGGKEAFFGQGTRLTVV.

This clonotype showed up many times. The rearrangement joins TRBV3-1 to TRBJ1-5; TRBD1 is a possible D gene (5 bases). This CDR3 is built from 13 residues. Germline loops: CDR1 LGHDT, CDR2 YNNKEL (reference sequence). Trimming left V 2 bases short and J 9 bases short, with 11 bases between. The DNA for the CDR3 is TGTGCCAGCAGCCAACTGGGGCAGTGGCCCCAGCATTTT. This sequence encodes CASSQLGQWPQHF.